This T cell receptor beta chain was recovered during a study of CD8 T cells in Susac syndrome (dated by TCRdb to between 2019 and 2020). In terms of the full investigation: Among the sequenced Susac syndrome patients, five or six had clinically active disease and fewer than ten were in clinical remission. Susac syndrome patients were therapy-naive, on corticosteroids (some also receiving IVIg), or on IVIg alone at blood withdrawal. The study used repertoire sequencing to test whether antigen drove CD8+ T cell activation and differentiation in Susac syndrome. Here is what the overall study found, with its caveats: The CD4+ T cell repertoire of patients with Susac syndrome showed no detectable clonal expansion. The TCR sequencing and HLA analysis was acknowledged to have included a relatively small number of individuals.

On this clonotype itself: The antigen it binds to is not known. No clone much larger than this one lies a single base away; base qualities are absent.

RNA was extracted using the RNeasy kit, and roughly 0.5 to 1 ug of the RNA was reverse transcribed with random hexamers. The immunoSEQ multiplex PCR assay, which covers 54 Vbeta and 13 Jbeta segments, was used to amplify TCR beta CDR3 regions. To correct PCR amplification bias, a synthetic template baseline was used for both primer optimization and computational correction. The paper's processing steps were these. Reads were assigned to V, D and J genes according to IMGT and analyzed in immunoSEQ Analyzer, with only productive sequences retained. Clonality was calculated as one minus the Shannon entropy normalized by log2 of the number of productive unique sequences. Public and private clones were assessed among the 100 most prevalent clones of each patient and control. Clones were defined as Susac-specific if absent from the healthy and MS cohorts, from around 1,000 published viral clones and from other ImmuneACCESS disease sequences. TCRdb reran the public reads through fastp at Q25 and MiXCR, keeping productive beta chains. Each entry merges the rows of one CDR3 protein and shows their most common DNA and genes. These V and J calls are TCRdb output, not the study's own analysis. The sample profile shows 85,000 to 95,000 distinct CDR3 sequences; roughly 94% of them were found once. In total, the top ten clones hold approximately 0.3% of the sample.

The CDR3 runs 17 residues from the cysteine to the phenylalanine. Only the CDR3 part of the read is kept: 51 bases, read in frame from the first base. Clipping removes 0 bases from V and 5 bases from J, with 10 as the unmatched junction base count. Peripheral blood CD8+ and CD4+ T cells from healthy donors, Susac syndrome patients and multiple sclerosis patients were profiled by high-throughput TCR beta sequencing. Susac syndrome patients met recently defined diagnostic criteria for definite or probable disease. CD8+ TEMRA cells were enriched by FACS, while bulk CD8+ and CD4+ T cells were purified by magnetic negative isolation. Blood was drawn into EDTA tubes, processed within 24 hours, and PBMCs were isolated by density gradient centrifugation. PBMCs intended for TCR sequencing were frozen in liquid nitrogen and were later thawed in a 37 degrees C water bath. The sorted or isolated CD4+, CD8+ and CD8+ TEMRA cells had a purity of 90% or higher.

Sequenced sample: CD4+ T cells from PBMCs. This chain is built from TRBV12-3 or TRBV12-4 and TRBJ2-3; TRBD2 aligns with 8 central bases. The sequence derives from a human donor with Susac syndrome. The DNA sequence reads TGTGCCAGCAGTTTAGCGTCTGGCGGGGGGCGGATAGATACGCAGTATTTT. The resulting protein is CASSLASGGGRIDTQYF.